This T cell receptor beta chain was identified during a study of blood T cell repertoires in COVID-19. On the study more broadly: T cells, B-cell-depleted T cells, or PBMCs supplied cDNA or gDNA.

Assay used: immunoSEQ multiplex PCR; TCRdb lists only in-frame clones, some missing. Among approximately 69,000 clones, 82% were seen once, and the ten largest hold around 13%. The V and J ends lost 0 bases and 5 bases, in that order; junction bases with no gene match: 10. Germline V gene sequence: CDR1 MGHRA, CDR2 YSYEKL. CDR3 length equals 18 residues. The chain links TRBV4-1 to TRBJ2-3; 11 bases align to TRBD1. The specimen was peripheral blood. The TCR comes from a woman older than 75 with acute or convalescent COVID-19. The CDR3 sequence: CASSQDSPGQGARDTQYF. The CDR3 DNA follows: TGCGCCAGCAGCCAAGACTCCCCCGGACAGGGGGCGAGAGATACGCAGTATTTT.